This T cell receptor beta chain was found in a study of blood T cells in healthy people across ages. Healthy individuals of Caucasian origin from Russia, aged roughly 6 to 100, served as donors. CDR1 MDHEN and CDR2 SYDVKM come from the germline V gene. The CDR3 spans 14 residues. The authors ran a second PCR of 7 to 11 cycles using a sample-barcoded 5' primer and a J-beta primer mix. A template-switch adaptor with 12 random nucleotides tagged each cDNA molecule. Each sample provided no less than 2.5 million CDR3-containing paired-end reads. TCRdb reprocessed the 5' RACE reads via MiXCR and lists one record per CDR3 protein. The table includes roughly 1,800,000 distinct CDR3 sequences, roughly 52% detected once.

The genes are TRBV28 and TRBJ2-5; 9 nucleotides match TRBD1. The J call may be mistaken, given a closer DNA end match to TRBJ2-7. The specimen sequenced was blood. This receptor was taken from a woman aged 35 to 49 in good health. DNA of the CDR3: TGTGCCAGCAGGGTCGCCAGACAGGGGGGCGAGCAGTACTTC. It yields the protein CASRVARQGGEQYF.